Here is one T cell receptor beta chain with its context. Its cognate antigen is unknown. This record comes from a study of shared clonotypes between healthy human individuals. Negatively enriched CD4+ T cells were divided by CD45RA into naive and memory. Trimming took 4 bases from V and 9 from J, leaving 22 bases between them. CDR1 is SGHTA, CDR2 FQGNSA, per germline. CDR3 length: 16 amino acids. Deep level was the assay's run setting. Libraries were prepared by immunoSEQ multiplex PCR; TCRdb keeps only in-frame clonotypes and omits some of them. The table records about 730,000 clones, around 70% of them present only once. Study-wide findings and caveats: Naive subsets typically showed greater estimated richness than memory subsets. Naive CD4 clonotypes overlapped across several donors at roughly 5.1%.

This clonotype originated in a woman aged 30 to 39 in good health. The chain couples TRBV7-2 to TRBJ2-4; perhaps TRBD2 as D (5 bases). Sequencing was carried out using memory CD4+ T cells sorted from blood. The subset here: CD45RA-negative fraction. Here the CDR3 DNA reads TGTGCCAGCAGCTCGCATAGCGTGCCGAGGCTGGCCATTCAGTACTTC. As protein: CASSSHSVPRLAIQYF. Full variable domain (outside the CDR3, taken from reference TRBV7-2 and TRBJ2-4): GAGVSQSPSNKVTEKGKDVELRCDPISGHTALYWYRQSLGQGLEFLIYFQGNSAPDKSGLPSDRFSAERTGGSVSTLTIQRTQQEDSAVYLCASSSHSVPRLAIQYFGAGTRLSVL.